The sequence of this T cell receptor beta chain was determined in a study of blood T cell repertoires in COVID-19. Study summary: Specimens from acute and convalescent COVID-19 originated in the United States, Italy and Spain.

Per the original data handling: The assay estimated nucleated cells by amplifying reference gene primers. The repertoire was sequenced with immunoSEQ multiplex PCR; TCRdb's copy has only in-frame clones and lacks some. V, J and clone size are taken as reported in that table, and D and trimming were inferred from the DNA itself. The sample yields roughly 150,000 clones, 86% seen once. The germline CDR1 and CDR2 sequences are SGHNT and YYREEE (reference sequence). The CDR3 runs to 13 residues. V lost 0 bases, J lost 7 bases, and 7 bases lay in between. The chain has TRBV5-4 and TRBJ2-2; D not certain. The sequenced sample consisted of PBMCs or T cells enriched from blood (not recorded which). The clonotype comes from a man in his fifties or sixties who had recovered from COVID-19. The CDR3 loop is CASSLGSSGELFF. The CDR3 coding sequence is TGTGCCAGCAGCTTGGGGTCGAGCGGGGAGCTGTTTTTT.